This T cell receptor (beta chain) was obtained from a study of T cells after yellow fever vaccination. The study, taken as a whole, reports: The study found a weaker secondary response that peaked faster, day 5 versus 15.

This clonotype has just a few counts. This CDR3 comprises 19 residues. Per the germline V gene, CDR1 is MGHRA and CDR2 is YSYEKL. V dropped 0 bases and J dropped 1; count of bases not matched to a gene: 5. UMIs were added to TCR cDNA along with a universal primer site when it was made by 5'RACE template switching. TCRdb analysed the 5' RACE reads with MiXCR anew, one entry per CDR3 protein. The sample lists roughly 100,000 distinct CDR3 sequences; about 8.8% were seen once. This sample comprised CD8+ T cells not binding an NS4B(214-222) dextramer, sorted from PBMCs, obtained more than 13 days after the first yellow fever vaccination. The rearrangement joins TRBV4-1 to TRBJ2-2, with 13 bases aligning to TRBD2. The sequence was obtained from a man aged 18 to 29 who received the YFV17D yellow fever vaccine. The CDR3 loop reads CASSQDPTSGGMNTGELFF. In nucleotides, the CDR3 is TGCGCCAGCAGCCAAGATCCGACTAGCGGGGGGATGAACACCGGGGAGCTGTTTTTT.